This TCR beta chain is from a study of CD4 and CD8 cells across lung adenocarcinoma regions. This CDR3 comprises 17 residues. V shed 8 bases, J shed 1 base, and the junction held 12 bases outside the gene matches. Per the germline V gene, CDR1 is WNHNN and CDR2 is SYGVQD (reference sequence). From the PCR reads, TCRdb called clonotypes with MiXCR, one entry per CDR3 protein. This sample yields approximately 24,000 distinct CDR3 sequences, of which about 50% are seen a single time; over 35% belongs to the top ten. The patients had localized lung adenocarcinoma, a non-small cell subtype. This clonotype was picked up a small number of times.

The clonotype comes from a male donor with lung adenocarcinoma. The CD4 and CD8 labels of this study may be unreliable. This rearrangement joins TRBV10-1 to TRBJ2-3, with 10 bases identical to TRBD2. Specimen: CD8+ T cells from the center of a lung tumor. In nucleotides, the CDR3 is TGCGCCAGCTCCCAAGGGCTTACTAGCGGGGGCACAGATACGCAGTATTTT. Its protein is CASSQGLTSGGTDTQYF.